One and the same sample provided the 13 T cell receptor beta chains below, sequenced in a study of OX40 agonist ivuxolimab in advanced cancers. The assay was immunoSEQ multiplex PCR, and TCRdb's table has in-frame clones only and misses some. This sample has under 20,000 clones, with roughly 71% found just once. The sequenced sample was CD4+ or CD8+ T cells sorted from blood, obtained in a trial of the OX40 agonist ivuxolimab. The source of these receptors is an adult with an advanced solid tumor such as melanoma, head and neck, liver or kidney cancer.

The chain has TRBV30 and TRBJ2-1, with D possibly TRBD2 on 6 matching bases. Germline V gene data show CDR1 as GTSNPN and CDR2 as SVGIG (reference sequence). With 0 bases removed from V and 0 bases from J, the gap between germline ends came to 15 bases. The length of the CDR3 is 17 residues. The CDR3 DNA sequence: TGTGCCTGGAGTGTACTTGGAGGGGCGAGCTCCTACAATGAGCAGTTCTTC. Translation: CAWSVLGGASSYNEQFF.

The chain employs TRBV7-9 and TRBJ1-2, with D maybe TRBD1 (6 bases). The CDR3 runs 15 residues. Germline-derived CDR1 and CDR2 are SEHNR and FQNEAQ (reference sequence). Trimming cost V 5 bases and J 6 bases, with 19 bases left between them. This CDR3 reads CASSRAGGAQDGYTF. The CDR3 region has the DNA TGTGCCAGCAGCCGTGCGGGGGGCGCGCAAGATGGCTACACCTTC.

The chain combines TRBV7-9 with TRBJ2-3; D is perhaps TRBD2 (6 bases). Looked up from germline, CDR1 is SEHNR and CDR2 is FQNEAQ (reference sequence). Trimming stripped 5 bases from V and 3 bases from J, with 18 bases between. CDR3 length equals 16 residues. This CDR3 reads CASSPAFGGETDTQYF. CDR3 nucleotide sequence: TGTGCCAGCAGCCCAGCGTTTGGCGGGGAAACAGATACGCAGTATTTT.

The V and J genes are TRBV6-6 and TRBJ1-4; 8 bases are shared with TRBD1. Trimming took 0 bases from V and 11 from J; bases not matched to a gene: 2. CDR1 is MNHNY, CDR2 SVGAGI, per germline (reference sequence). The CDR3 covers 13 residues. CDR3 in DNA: TGTGCCAGCAGTTACTCTACAGGGGGGAAACTGTTTTTT. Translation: CASSYSTGGKLFF.

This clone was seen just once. CDR3 DNA: TGCGCCAGCAGCCCCGAGGGGGCATACGAGCAGTACTTC. It is translated as CASSPEGAYEQYF. The gene calls are TRBV5-1 and TRBJ2-7; 7 nucleotides agree with TRBD1. Trimming took 4 bases from V and 4 from J; bases not matched to a gene: 5. The CDR3 contains 13 residues. From germline, CDR1 is SGHRS and CDR2 YFSETQ. Full variable domain (missing parts from reference TRBV5-1 and TRBJ2-7): KAGVTQTPRYLIKTRGQQVTLSCSPISGHRSVSWYQQTPGQGLQFLFEYFSETQRNKGNFPGRFSGRQFSNSRSEMNVSTLELGDSALYLCASSPEGAYEQYFGPGTRLTVT.

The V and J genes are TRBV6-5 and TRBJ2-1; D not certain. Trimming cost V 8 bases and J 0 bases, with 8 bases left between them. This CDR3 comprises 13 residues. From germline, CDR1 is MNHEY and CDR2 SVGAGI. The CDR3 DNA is TGTGCCAGCGGCAAAACCTCCTACAATGAGCAGTTCTTC. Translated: CASGKTSYNEQFF.

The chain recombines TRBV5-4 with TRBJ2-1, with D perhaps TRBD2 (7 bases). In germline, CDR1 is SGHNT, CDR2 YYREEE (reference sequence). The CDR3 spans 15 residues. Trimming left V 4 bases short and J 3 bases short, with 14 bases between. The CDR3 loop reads CASSAGGQGYNEQFF. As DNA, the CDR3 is TGTGCCAGCAGCGCCGGGGGGCAGGGCTACAATGAGCAGTTCTTC.

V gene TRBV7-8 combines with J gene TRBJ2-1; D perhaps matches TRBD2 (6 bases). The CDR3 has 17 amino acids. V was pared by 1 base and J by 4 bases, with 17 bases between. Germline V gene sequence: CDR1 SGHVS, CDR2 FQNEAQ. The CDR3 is CASSLGVAGQLYNEQFF. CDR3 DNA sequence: TGTGCCAGCAGCTTAGGAGTGGCGGGGCAGCTTTACAATGAGCAGTTCTTC. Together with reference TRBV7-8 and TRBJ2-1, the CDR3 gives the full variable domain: GAGVSQSPRYKVAKRGQDVALRCDPISGHVSLFWYQQALGQGPEFLTYFQNEAQLDKSGLPSDRFFAERPEGSVSTLKIQRTQQEDSAVYLCASSLGVAGQLYNEQFFGPGTRLTVL.

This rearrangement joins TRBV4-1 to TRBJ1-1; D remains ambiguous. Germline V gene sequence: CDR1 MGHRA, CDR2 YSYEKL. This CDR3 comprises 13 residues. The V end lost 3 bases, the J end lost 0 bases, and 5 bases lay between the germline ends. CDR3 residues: CASSHLVNTEAFF. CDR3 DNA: TGCGCCAGCAGCCATCTGGTGAACACTGAAGCTTTCTTT.

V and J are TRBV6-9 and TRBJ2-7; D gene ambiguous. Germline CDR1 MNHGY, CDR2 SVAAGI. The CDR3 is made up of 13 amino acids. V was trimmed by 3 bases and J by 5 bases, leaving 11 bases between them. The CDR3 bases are TGTGCCAGCAGTTACGGTAGAACCCACGAGCAGTACTTC. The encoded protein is CASSYGRTHEQYF.

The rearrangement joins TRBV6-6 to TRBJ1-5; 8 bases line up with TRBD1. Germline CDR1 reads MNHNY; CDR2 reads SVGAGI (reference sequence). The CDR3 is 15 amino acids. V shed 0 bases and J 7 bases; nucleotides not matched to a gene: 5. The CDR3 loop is CASSYSGQGEQPQHF. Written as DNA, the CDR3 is TGTGCCAGCAGTTACTCCGGACAGGGTGAACAGCCCCAGCATTTT.

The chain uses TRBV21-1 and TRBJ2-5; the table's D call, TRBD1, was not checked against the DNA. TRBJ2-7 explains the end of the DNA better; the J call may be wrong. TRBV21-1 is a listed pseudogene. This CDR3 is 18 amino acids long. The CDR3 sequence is CASSKKAFVRAPLYEQYF. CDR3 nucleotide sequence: TGTGCCAGCAGCAAAAAGGCGTTCGTCAGGGCCCCCCTCTACGAGCAGTACTTC.

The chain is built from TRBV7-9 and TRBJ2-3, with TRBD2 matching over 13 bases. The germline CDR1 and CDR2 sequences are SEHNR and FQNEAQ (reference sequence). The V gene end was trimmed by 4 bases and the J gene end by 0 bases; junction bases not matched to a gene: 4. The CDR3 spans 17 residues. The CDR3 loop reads CASSSGTSGASTDTQYF. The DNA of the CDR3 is TGTGCCAGCAGCTCAGGGACTAGCGGGGCTAGCACAGATACGCAGTATTTT.